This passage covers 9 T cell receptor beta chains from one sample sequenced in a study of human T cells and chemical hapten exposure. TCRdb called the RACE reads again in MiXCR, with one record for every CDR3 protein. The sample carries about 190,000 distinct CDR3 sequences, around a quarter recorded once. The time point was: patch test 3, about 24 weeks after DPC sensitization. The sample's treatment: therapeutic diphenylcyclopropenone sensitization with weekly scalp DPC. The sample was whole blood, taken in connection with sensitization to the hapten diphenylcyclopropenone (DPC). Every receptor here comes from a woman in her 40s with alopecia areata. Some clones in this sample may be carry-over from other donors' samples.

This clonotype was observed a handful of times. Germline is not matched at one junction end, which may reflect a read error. The CDR3 DNA reads TGTGCCAGCAGCTTAGCTGAGTTCGGAGGGGCGAACTTC. Amino acids: CASSLAEFGGANF. The rearrangement links TRBV7-9 to TRBJ2-5, with D possibly matching TRBD2 (6 bases). The CDR3 has 13 amino acids. Germline V lookup: CDR1 SEHNR, CDR2 FQNEAQ (reference sequence).

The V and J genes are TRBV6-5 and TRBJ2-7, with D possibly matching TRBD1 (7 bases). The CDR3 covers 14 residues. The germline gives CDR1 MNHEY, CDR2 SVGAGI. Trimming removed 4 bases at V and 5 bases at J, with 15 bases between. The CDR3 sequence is CASSFSGGGHEQYF. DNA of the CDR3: TGTGCCAGCAGTTTCAGCGGAGGGGGCCACGAGCAGTACTTC.

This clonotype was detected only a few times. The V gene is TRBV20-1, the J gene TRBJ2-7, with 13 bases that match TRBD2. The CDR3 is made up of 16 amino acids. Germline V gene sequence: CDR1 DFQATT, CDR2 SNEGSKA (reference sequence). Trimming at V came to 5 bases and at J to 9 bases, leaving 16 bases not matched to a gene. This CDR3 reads CSAPGLAGEARGGQYF. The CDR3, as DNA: TGCAGTGCTCCCGGACTAGCGGGAGAGGCCCGTGGTGGGCAGTACTTC.

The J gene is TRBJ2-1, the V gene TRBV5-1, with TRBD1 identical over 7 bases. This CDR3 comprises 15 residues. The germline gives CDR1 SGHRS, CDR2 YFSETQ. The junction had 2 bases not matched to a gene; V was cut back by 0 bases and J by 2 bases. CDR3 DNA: TGCGCCAGCAGCTTGGCCAGGGGGACCTACAATGAGCAGTTCTTC. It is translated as CASSLARGTYNEQFF.

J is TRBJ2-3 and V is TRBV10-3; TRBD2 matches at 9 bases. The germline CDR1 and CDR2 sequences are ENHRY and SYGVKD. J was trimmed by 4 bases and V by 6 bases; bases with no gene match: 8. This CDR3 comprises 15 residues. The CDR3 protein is CAIRPGLASPDTQYF. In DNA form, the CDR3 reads TGTGCCATCAGGCCGGGACTAGCTTCCCCAGATACGCAGTATTTT.

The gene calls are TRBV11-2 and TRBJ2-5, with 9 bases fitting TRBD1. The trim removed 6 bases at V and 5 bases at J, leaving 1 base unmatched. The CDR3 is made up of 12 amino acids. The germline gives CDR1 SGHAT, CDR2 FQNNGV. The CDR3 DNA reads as TGTGCCAGCAGGGACAGGGGTGAGACCCAGTACTTC. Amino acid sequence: CASRDRGETQYF.

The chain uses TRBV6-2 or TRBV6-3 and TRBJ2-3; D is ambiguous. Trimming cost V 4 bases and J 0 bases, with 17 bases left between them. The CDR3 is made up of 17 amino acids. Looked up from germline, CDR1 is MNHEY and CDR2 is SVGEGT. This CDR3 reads CASSLGSRRASTDTQYF. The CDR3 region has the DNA TGTGCCAGCAGTTTAGGGTCACGTCGTGCTAGCACAGATACGCAGTATTTT.

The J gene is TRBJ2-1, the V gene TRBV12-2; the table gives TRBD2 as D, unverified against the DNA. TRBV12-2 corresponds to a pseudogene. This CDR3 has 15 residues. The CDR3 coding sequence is TGTGCAAGTTTTATAGCGTCCTTCTCCTACAATGAGCAGTTCTTC. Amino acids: CASFIASFSYNEQFF.

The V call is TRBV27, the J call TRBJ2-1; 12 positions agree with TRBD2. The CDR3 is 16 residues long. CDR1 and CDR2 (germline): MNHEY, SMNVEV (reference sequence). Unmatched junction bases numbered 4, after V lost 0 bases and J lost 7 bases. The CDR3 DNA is TGTGCCAGCAGTTTATCGACTAGCGGGAGAAGTAATGAGCAGTTCTTC. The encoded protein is CASSLSTSGRSNEQFF.